This TCR beta chain comes out of a study of immune evolution from preneoplasia to lung adenocarcinoma. Study details: HLA loss of heterozygosity: 6% to 7.5% AIS, about 14% MIA, about 30% ADC, none AAH.

There are 12 residues in the CDR3. Germline loops: CDR1 GTSNPN, CDR2 SVGIG (reference sequence). The V end was cut by 8 bases, the J end by 4 bases, with 11 bases between. Here immunoSEQ multiplex PCR was the method, and the copy in TCRdb shows in-frame clones only, minus some. The repertoire holds 15,000 or so clones, with 65% to 90% as singletons. Sequencing was carried out using FFPE lung adenocarcinoma in situ tissue. This receptor was obtained from a donor aged 70 or over with lung adenocarcinoma. The gene calls are TRBV30 and TRBJ2-2; D perhaps matches TRBD1 (5 bases). This CDR3 reads CAGHLVTGELFF. The CDR3 DNA follows: TGTGCCGGACACCTAGTCACCGGGGAGCTGTTTTTT.